This entry lists 22 T cell receptor beta chains sequenced from one sample in a study of early T cells in non-severe SARS-CoV-2 infection. From the 5' RACE reads, TCRdb called clonotypes with MiXCR, one entry per CDR3 protein. Of about 23,000 distinct CDR3 sequences listed, approximately 5% are singletons. The specimen was whole blood. These receptors were obtained from an adult who was a healthcare worker with PCR-confirmed SARS-CoV-2 infection or an uninfected control (not recorded which).

V gene TRBV29-1 combines with J gene TRBJ1-1; TRBD1 aligns across 9 bases. This CDR3 has 13 residues. Per germline, CDR1 SQVTM and CDR2 ANQGSEA. The V gene end was trimmed by 6 bases and the J gene end by 6 bases; junction bases not matched to a gene: 8. The CDR3, as DNA: TGCAGCGTCGACCCGGGACAGGGCCCTGAAGCTTTCTTT. Protein: CSVDPGQGPEAFF.

At least ten counts were recorded for this clonotype. The rearrangement links TRBV20-1 to TRBJ2-5, with 10 positions matching TRBD1. The CDR3 is 15 residues long. V was pared by 6 bases and J by 3 bases, with 10 bases of the junction left unmatched. CDR1 DFQATT and CDR2 SNEGSKA come from the germline V gene (reference sequence). CDR3 residues: CSASRRGTGEETQYF. In DNA form, the CDR3 reads TGCAGTGCGTCCCGTCGAGGGACAGGGGAAGAGACCCAGTACTTC.

This clonotype was recorded many times. V gene TRBV29-1 combines with J gene TRBJ2-5; perhaps TRBD2 as D (6 bases). This CDR3 is 12 amino acids long. Trimming removed 6 bases from V and 5 bases from J, with 13 bases in between. The germline CDR1 and CDR2 sequences are SQVTM and ANQGSEA. The CDR3 sequence is CSVGGLGETQYF. The CDR3 DNA reads TGCAGCGTCGGGGGACTTGGGGAGACCCAGTACTTC.

This clonotype was counted at least ten times. The chain uses TRBV20-1 and TRBJ2-1; possibly TRBD1 or TRBD2 for D (5 bases each). From germline, CDR1 is DFQATT and CDR2 SNEGSKA (reference sequence). This CDR3 is 13 amino acids long. Trimming cost V 6 bases and J 7 bases, with 16 bases left between them. The CDR3 loop is CSATFGAVNEQFF. The CDR3 bases are TGCAGTGCCACCTTCGGGGCTGTAAATGAGCAGTTCTTC.

There are many counts of this clonotype. CDR3 sequence: CASSQLKLGTTDTQYF. The CDR3 DNA follows: TGTGCCAGCAGCCAATTAAAGCTGGGGACCACAGATACGCAGTATTTT. The chain employs TRBV4-2 and TRBJ2-3; perhaps D is TRBD1 or TRBD2 (5 bases each). CDR1 is LGHNA, CDR2 YNFKEQ, per germline. This CDR3 region has 16 residues. V was pared by 2 bases and J by 2 bases, with 14 bases between.

The sample holds many counts of this clonotype. The chain employs TRBV4-2 and TRBJ2-5, with D perhaps given as TRBD1 or TRBD2 (6 bases each). Germline V CDR1 and CDR2: LGHNA, YNFKEQ. CDR3 length: 15 amino acids. V was trimmed by 4 bases and J by 4 bases, leaving 16 bases between them. CDR3 in amino acids: CASSRGGGPGETQYF. The DNA of the CDR3 is TGTGCCAGCAGCCGTGGAGGGGGGCCGGGAGAGACCCAGTACTTC.

This clonotype showed up just a few times. J is TRBJ2-1 and V is TRBV7-2; TRBD1 aligns across 9 bases. There are 14 residues in the CDR3. Germline V gene data show CDR1 as SGHTA and CDR2 as FQGNSA. The V gene end was trimmed by 4 bases and the J gene end by 7 bases; junction bases not matched to a gene: 5. The CDR3 loop is CASSSGTGLNEQFF. The CDR3 DNA is TGTGCCAGCAGCTCCGGGACAGGGTTGAATGAGCAGTTCTTC. Full variable domain (remainder filled in from reference TRBV7-2 and TRBJ2-1): GAGVSQSPSNKVTEKGKDVELRCDPISGHTALYWYRQSLGQGLEFLIYFQGNSAPDKSGLPSDRFSAERTGGSVSTLTIQRTQQEDSAVYLCASSSGTGLNEQFFGPGTRLTVL.

Ten or more counts support this clonotype. The chain has TRBV10-1 and TRBJ2-3; 8 bases fit TRBD1. The ends lost 0 bases at V and 4 bases at J; junction bases unmatched: 6. CDR3 length: 16 residues. Germline values: CDR1 WNHNN, CDR2 SYGVQD (reference sequence). The CDR3 region has the DNA TGCGCCAGCAGTGAGTCGAACGGACAGGGAGCAGATACGCAGTATTTT. It yields the protein CASSESNGQGADTQYF.

This clonotype showed up many times. J is TRBJ2-7 and V is TRBV6-5; 8 bases line up with TRBD2. The junction had 4 bases not matched to a gene; V was cut back by 2 bases and J by 1 base. The CDR3 spans 15 residues. Germline V gene data show CDR1 as MNHEY and CDR2 as SVGAGI. DNA of the CDR3: TGTGCCAGCAGTTACGGCGGGGGGACGTCCTACGAGCAGTACTTC. Protein sequence: CASSYGGGTSYEQYF.

This clonotype was counted ten times or more. The chain combines TRBV19 with TRBJ2-7, with 8 positions matching TRBD2. The CDR3 loop spans 16 amino acids. The junction had 12 bases not matched to a gene; V was cut back by 7 bases and J by 1 base. Germline V gene lookup returns CDR1 LNHDA and CDR2 SQIVND (reference sequence). CDR3 in amino acids: CASTPGGGLRSYEQYF. The CDR3 DNA reads as TGTGCCAGTACCCCAGGCGGGGGGCTTCGATCCTACGAGCAGTACTTC. The full variable domain, completed using reference TRBV19 and TRBJ2-7, is DGGITQSPKYLFRKEGQNVTLSCEQNLNHDAMYWYRQDPGQGLRLIYYSQIVNDFQKGDIAEGYSVSREKKESFPLTVTSAQKNPTAFYLCASTPGGGLRSYEQYFGPGTRLTVT.

This clonotype was counted at least ten times. The genes are TRBV19 and TRBJ1-6, with TRBD1 matching over 7 bases. The CDR3 loop spans 13 amino acids. V was pared by 8 bases and J by 7 bases, with 5 bases of the junction left unmatched. CDR1 LNHDA and CDR2 SQIVND come from the germline V gene (reference sequence). The CDR3 DNA is TGTGCCAGTCGGGGACAGCAAAATTCACCCCTCCACTTT. It is translated as CASRGQQNSPLHF.

The chain employs TRBV7-6 and TRBJ2-3; 8 bases align to TRBD2. V gave up 3 bases and J gave up 2 bases; unmatched junction bases: 7. Germline V gene data show CDR1 as SGHVS and CDR2 as FNYEAQ. CDR3 size: 16 residues. The CDR3 here is CASSFAGLADTDTQYF. In DNA, the CDR3 is TGTGCCAGCAGCTTCGCCGGACTAGCTGACACAGATACGCAGTATTTT.

The sample holds a few counts of this clonotype. The rearrangement uses TRBV29-1 and TRBJ2-2; D perhaps matches TRBD1 (5 bases). CDR3 size: 13 residues. Trimming removed 4 bases at V and 4 bases at J, with 10 bases between. Germline assignment: CDR1 SQVTM and CDR2 ANQGSEA. DNA for the CDR3: TGCAGCGTTGTAGGGGTCTTCACCGGGGAGCTGTTTTTT. As protein: CSVVGVFTGELFF.

The chain employs TRBV24-1 and TRBJ2-2; D gene unclear. The CDR3 has 13 residues. Trimming shortened V by 2 bases and J by 7 bases, and 7 bases separated the two germline ends. Germline loops: CDR1 KGHDR, CDR2 SFDVKD. The CDR3 spells CATSDWSGGELFF. The CDR3 nucleotides read TGTGCCACCAGTGATTGGAGTGGCGGGGAGCTGTTTTTT.

This clonotype was observed at least ten times. J is TRBJ1-1 and V is TRBV4-2; 10 positions match TRBD1. This CDR3 contains 15 residues. After removal of 4 bases from V and 5 bases from J, the junction contained 7 bases not matched to a gene. Germline lookup yields CDR1 LGHNA and CDR2 YNFKEQ. The CDR3 protein is CASSLPGTGETEAFF. CDR3 DNA sequence: TGTGCCAGCAGCCTCCCCGGGACAGGGGAGACTGAAGCTTTCTTT.

This clonotype was observed many times. The chain recombines TRBV13 with TRBJ2-3; the D call may be TRBD1 or TRBD2 (7 bases each). Trimming took 3 bases from V and 0 from J, leaving 16 bases between them. The CDR3 has 17 residues. In germline, CDR1 is PRHDT, CDR2 FYEKMQ (reference sequence). CDR3 in amino acids: CASSFSRGDRSTDTQYF. The CDR3 DNA reads TGTGCCAGCAGCTTTTCCCGGGGGGACAGAAGCACAGATACGCAGTATTTT.

This clonotype was detected many times. The rearrangement links TRBV5-6 to TRBJ1-2; D gene unclear. The CDR3 is 13 amino acids. From germline, CDR1 is SGHDT and CDR2 YYEEEE. Trimming took off 6 bases at V and 8 bases at J, with 17 bases between the two ends. CDR3 nucleotide sequence: TGTGCCAGCAACTTTCCCGGAATAGTGGGCTACACCTTC. Its translation is CASNFPGIVGYTF.

This clonotype was recorded a few times. The J gene is TRBJ2-3, the V gene TRBV7-2, with D possibly TRBD1 on 6 matching bases. The germline gives CDR1 SGHTA, CDR2 FQGNSA. Between the trimmed V and J ends, which lost 4 bases and 6 bases, there was a span of 11 bases. The CDR3 spans 13 residues. The CDR3 protein is CASSSQGWDTQYF. In DNA, the CDR3 is TGTGCCAGCAGCTCACAGGGATGGGATACGCAGTATTTT.

Many counts were recorded for this clonotype. CDR3 DNA: TGTGCCAGTAGTACCATTCTCACCGGGGAGCTGTTTTTT. Its translation: CASSTILTGELFF. The chain joins TRBV19 to TRBJ2-2; D unresolved. CDR3 length: 13 amino acids. Trimming left V 4 bases short and J 4 bases short, with 7 bases between. Germline lookup yields CDR1 LNHDA and CDR2 SQIVND (reference sequence).

This clonotype was counted many times. The chain is built from TRBV28 and TRBJ1-2; D is perhaps TRBD1 (5 bases). The CDR3 sequence is 16 residues long. Trimming took 4 bases from V and 4 from J, leaving 19 bases between them. Looked up from germline, CDR1 is MDHEN and CDR2 is SYDVKM. CDR3 sequence reads: CASSSLDSPHGYGYTF. CDR3 coding DNA: TGTGCCAGCAGTTCCCTAGACAGCCCTCATGGCTATGGCTACACCTTC.

This clonotype was picked up a small number of times. This sequence joins TRBV7-9 and TRBJ1-2; D uncertain. The ends were cut back, 0 bases at V and 6 bases at J, with 8 bases in the middle. This CDR3 contains 13 residues. Germline CDR1 reads SEHNR; CDR2 reads FQNEAQ (reference sequence). The CDR3 spells CASSLATEDGYTF. The CDR3 DNA reads as TGTGCCAGCAGCTTAGCGACGGAGGATGGCTACACCTTC.

This clonotype was counted at least ten times. The J gene is TRBJ2-1, the V gene TRBV7-8, with TRBD2 identical over 11 bases. Unmatched junction bases numbered 9, after V lost 5 bases and J lost 9 bases. Germline lookup yields CDR1 SGHVS and CDR2 FQNEAQ. The CDR3 covers 15 residues. The CDR3 DNA reads TGTGCCAGCAGCCTTAGCGGGGGGGCCTTTGGTGAGCAGTTCTTC. It codes for CASSLSGGAFGEQFF.